Detailed here is one T cell receptor beta chain. This entry belongs to a study of resident and recirculating memory T cells in vitiligo. Measured with immunoSEQ multiplex PCR; TCRdb has only the in-frame clones, and not every one. Among tens of thousands of clones, 91% were seen once, and the ten largest hold 4% to 5.5%. The CDR3 length is 15 residues. V dropped 0 bases and J dropped 3 bases, with 9 bases sitting between them. Germline-derived CDR1 and CDR2 are LGHNA and YNFKEQ. Source material: blood. The V and J genes are TRBV4-2 and TRBJ2-1, with D hard to call. The sequence was collected from a male donor with vitiligo. CDR3 residues: CASSQDSNSYNEQFF. The CDR3 coding sequence is TGTGCCAGCAGCCAAGACTCGAACAGCTACAATGAGCAGTTCTTC.